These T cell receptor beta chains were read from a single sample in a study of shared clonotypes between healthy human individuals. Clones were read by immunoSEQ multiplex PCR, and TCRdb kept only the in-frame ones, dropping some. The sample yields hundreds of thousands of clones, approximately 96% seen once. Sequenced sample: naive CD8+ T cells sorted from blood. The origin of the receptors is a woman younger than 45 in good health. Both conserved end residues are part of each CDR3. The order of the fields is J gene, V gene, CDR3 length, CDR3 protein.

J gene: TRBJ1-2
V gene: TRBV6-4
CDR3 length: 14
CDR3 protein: CASLRAPPNYGYTF

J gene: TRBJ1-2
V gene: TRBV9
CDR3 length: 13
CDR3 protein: CASSVRVGYGYTF

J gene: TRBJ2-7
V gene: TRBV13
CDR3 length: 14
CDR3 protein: CASRGQGFIHEQYF

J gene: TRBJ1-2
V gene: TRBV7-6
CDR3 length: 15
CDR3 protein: CASSLGGGPLYGYTF

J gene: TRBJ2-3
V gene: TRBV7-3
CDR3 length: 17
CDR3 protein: CASSLPLTGYSTDTQYF

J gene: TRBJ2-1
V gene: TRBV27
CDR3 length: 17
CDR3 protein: CASSSLHSGTNYNEQFF

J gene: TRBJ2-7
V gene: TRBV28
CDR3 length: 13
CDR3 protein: CASNEGAGGEQYF

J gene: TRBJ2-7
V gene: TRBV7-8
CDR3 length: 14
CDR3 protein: CASSVGTGDYEQYF

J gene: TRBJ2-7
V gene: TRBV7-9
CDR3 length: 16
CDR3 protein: CASSSSRKGTTYEQYF

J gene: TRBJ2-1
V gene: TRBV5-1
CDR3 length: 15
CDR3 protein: CASSLGDFMGNEQFF

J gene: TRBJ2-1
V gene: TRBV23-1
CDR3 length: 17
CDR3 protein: CASSQSRPSGRKNEQFF

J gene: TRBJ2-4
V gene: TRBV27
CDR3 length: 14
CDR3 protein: CASSLYAGENIQYF

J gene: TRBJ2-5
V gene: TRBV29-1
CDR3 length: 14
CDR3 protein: CSSTTGLQRGAQYF

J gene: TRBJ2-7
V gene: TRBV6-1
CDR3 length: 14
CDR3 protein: CASNPGQVSYEQYF

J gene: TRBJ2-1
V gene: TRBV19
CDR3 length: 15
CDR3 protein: CASSMGTRFTYEQFF

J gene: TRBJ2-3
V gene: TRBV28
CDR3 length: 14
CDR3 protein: CASSLNTGADTQYF

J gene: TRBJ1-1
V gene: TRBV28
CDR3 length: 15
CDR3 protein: CASSPLVGTDTEAFF

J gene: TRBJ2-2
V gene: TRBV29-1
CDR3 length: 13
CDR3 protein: CSGDRIGTGELFF

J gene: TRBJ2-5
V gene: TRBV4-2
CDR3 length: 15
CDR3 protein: CASSQPPGGDETQYF

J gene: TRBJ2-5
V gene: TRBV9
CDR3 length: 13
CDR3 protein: CASSPRVGETQYF

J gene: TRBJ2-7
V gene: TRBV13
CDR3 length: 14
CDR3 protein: CASSGDQGSREQYF

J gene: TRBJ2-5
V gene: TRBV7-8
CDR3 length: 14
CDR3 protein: CASNGWEYQETQYF

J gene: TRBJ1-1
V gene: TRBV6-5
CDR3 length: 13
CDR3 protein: CASSLQVNTEAFF

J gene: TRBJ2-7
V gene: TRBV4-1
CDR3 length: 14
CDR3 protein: CASSQRQGPGEQYF

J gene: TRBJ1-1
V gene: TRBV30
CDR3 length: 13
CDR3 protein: CAWSVGQNTEAFF

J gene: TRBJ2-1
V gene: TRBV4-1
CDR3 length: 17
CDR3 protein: CASSQDLLAGAYNEQFF

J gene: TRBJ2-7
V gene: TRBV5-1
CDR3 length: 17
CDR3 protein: CASSFGTSGTASYEQYF

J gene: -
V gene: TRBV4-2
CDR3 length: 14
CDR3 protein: CASSLDRDAYEQYF

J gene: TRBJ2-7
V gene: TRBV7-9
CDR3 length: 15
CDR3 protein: CASSLAHTLNYEQYF

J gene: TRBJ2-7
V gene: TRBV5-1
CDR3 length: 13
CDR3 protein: CASSLGVPYEQYF

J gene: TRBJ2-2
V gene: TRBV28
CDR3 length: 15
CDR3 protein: CASSLIRGNTGELFF

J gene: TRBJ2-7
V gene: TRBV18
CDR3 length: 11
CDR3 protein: CASSASYEQYF

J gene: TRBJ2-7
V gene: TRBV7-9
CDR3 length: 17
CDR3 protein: CASSLFSWDRVTHEQYF

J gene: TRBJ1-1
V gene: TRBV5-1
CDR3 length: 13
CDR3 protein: CASRVEGWTEAFF

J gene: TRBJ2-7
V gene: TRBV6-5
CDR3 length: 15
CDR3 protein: CASSYGDSSSYEQYF

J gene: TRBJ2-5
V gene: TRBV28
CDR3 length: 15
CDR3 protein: CASVPGTGFSETQYF

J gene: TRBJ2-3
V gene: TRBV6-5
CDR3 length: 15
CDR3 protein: CASSYTSGFTDTQYF

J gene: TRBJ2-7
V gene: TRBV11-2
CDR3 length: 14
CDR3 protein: CASSLTGYSYEQYF

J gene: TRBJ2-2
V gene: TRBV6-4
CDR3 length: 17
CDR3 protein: CASSDLGSSMNTGELFF

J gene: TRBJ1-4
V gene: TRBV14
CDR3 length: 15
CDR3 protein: CASSQVGGVNEKLFF

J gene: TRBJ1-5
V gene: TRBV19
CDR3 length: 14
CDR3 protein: CASSIRDSNQPQHF

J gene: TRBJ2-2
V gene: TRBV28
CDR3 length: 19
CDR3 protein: CASSFQAGGQARSTGELFF

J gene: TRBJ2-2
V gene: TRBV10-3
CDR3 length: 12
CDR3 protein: CAIGEVSGELFF

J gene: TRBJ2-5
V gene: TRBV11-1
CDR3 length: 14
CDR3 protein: CASSWPSGQETQYF

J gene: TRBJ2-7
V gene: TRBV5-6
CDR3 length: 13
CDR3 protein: CASTLFGDYEQYF

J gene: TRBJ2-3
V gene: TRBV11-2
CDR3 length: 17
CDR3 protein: CASSPTRLAGNTDTQYF

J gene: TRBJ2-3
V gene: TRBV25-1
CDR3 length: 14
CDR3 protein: CASSEHVRADTQYF

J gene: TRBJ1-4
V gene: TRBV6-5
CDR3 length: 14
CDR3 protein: CASATFGGGEKLFF

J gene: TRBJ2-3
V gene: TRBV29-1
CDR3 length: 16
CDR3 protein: CSVDWLGQGSADTQYF

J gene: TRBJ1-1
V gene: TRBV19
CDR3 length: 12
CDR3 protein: CASKEGSTEAFF

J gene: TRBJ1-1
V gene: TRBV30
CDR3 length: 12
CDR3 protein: CAWGRLNTEAFF

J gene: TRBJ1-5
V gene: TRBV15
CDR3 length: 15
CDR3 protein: CATSRGTGFNQPQHF

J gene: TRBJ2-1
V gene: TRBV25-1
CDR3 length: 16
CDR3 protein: CASKKEGLADNNEQFF

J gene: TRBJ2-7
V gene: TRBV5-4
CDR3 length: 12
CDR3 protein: CASSSGAHEQYF

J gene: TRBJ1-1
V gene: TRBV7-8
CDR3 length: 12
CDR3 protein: CASSLAYTEAFF

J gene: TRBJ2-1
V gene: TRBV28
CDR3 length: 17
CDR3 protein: CASSLPSRRTSYNEQFF

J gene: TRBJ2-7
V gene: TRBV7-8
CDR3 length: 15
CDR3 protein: CASSGGRTGSYEQYF

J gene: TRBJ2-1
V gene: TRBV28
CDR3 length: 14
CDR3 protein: CASSSSGGNNEQFF

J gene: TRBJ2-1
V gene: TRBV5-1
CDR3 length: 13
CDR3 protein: CASSHRDKLEQFF

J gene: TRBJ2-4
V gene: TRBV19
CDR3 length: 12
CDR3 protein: CASSGGIHIQYF